Sequencing of this TCR beta chain was carried out in a study of blood T cells in healthy people across ages. Study conclusions and caveats: Estimates drawn from one million T cells were deemed to understate diversity.

For this clonotype: The antigen is unknown.

It was with a sample-barcoded 5' primer and a J-beta primer mix that a second PCR of about 6 to 12 cycles was run. TCRdb reprocessed the 5' RACE reads with MiXCR, giving one entry per CDR3 protein. The sample holds nearly 800,000 distinct CDR3 sequences, approximately 53% seen once. The donors, all healthy, were Caucasians living in Russia, aged roughly 6 to 100. Roughly 10 milliliters of peripheral blood were drawn from each donor. Each sample used at least 6 million PBMCs. Per germline, CDR1 SEHNR and CDR2 FQNEAQ (reference sequence). This CDR3 is built from 14 residues. J lost 9 bases, V lost 5 bases, and 11 bases had no gene match.

This clonotype originated in a man aged 35-49 years in good health. The source material was blood. V usage is TRBV7-9 and J usage is TRBJ2-5; 8 bases fit TRBD2. CDR3 loop: CASSPRLDGRAQYF. Written as DNA, the CDR3 is TGTGCCAGCAGCCCTCGACTGGACGGGAGGGCCCAGTACTTC.